These 20 T cell receptor beta chains share one sample of origin, sequenced in a study of T cell repertoires in cytomegalovirus infection. The antigens for these receptors are not known. One entry per CDR3 protein, called by TCRdb with MiXCR from the reads. Altogether approximately 910,000 distinct CDR3 sequences are present, about a third being singletons, with the ten largest covering roughly 13%. The material sequenced was cultured CD8+ T cells from PBMCs, taken from culture after CMV antigen stimulation. These receptor sequences come from a human donor in good health (CMV status not recorded). Some clones in this sample may be carry-over from other donors' samples.

The table lists this clonotype with a few counts. The J gene is TRBJ1-6, the V gene TRBV6-2 or TRBV6-3; no reliable D call. The CDR3 totals 15 residues. V was clipped by 2 bases and J by 7 bases, with 12 bases between them. In germline, CDR1 is MNHEY, CDR2 SVGEGT. CDR3 sequence (DNA): TGTGCCAGCAGTTACGAGCCACCTGGGAATTCACCCCTCCACTTT. It yields the protein CASSYEPPGNSPLHF.

The chain employs TRBV7-9 and TRBJ1-2; unclear D gene. This CDR3 is 13 amino acids long. Per the germline V gene, CDR1 is SEHNR and CDR2 is FQNEAQ (reference sequence). Trimming cost V 1 base and J 3 bases, with 6 bases left between them. The CDR3 here is CASSLETYYGYTF. DNA for the CDR3: TGTGCCAGCAGCTTAGAGACGTACTATGGCTACACCTTC.

This clonotype occurred a few times. The J gene is TRBJ1-2, the V gene TRBV7-8; TRBD1 aligns across 10 bases. The V and J ends lost 1 base and 2 bases, in that order; junction bases with no gene match: 10. Germline loops: CDR1 SGHVS, CDR2 FQNEAQ. The CDR3 sequence is 18 residues long. This CDR3 reads CASSLEGDRGALNYGYTF. The DNA for the CDR3 is TGTGCCAGCAGCTTAGAGGGGGACAGGGGCGCGCTAAACTATGGCTACACCTTC.

CDR3 sequence: CASRVAGDANTGELFF. The CDR3 bases are TGTGCCAGCAGGGTAGCGGGGGACGCGAACACCGGGGAGCTGTTTTTT. This chain connects TRBV6-1 to TRBJ2-2; 9 positions agree with TRBD2. Germline V gene data show CDR1 as MNHNS and CDR2 as SASEGT. V dropped 6 bases and J dropped 0; count of bases not matched to a gene: 5. The CDR3 contains 16 residues.

The chain links TRBV28 to TRBJ1-2; weak D call: TRBD1 (6 bases). Germline CDR1 and CDR2: MDHEN and SYDVKM. This CDR3 has 15 amino acids. The V end was cut by 3 bases, the J end by 2 bases, with 13 bases between. The CDR3 nucleotides are TGTGCCAGCAGTTTTTACCTCAGGGGAAACTATGGCTACACCTTC. Residues: CASSFYLRGNYGYTF.

The sample holds many counts of this clonotype. J is TRBJ1-2 and V is TRBV27, with 7 bases lining up with TRBD1. Germline V gene data show CDR1 as MNHEY and CDR2 as SMNVEV (reference sequence). The CDR3 is 14 amino acids. V was clipped by 5 bases and J by 1 base; unmatched bases: 4. For the CDR3, the DNA is TGTGCCAGCAGTCCAGGGACAGTTAACTATGGCTACACCTTC. As protein: CASSPGTVNYGYTF.

The sample holds a few counts of this clonotype. The junction departs from germline at one end; a sequencing error may be responsible. This chain connects TRBV7-6 to TRBJ2-5; 8 bases agree with TRBD1. Germline V gene lookup returns CDR1 SGHVS and CDR2 FNYEAQ. This CDR3 is 15 amino acids long. The CDR3 region has the DNA TGTGCTAGCAGCTCTCGACAGGGGCCCCAAGAGACCCAGTACTTC. Protein product: CASSSRQGPQETQYF.

This clonotype has more than one count but fewer than ten. The rearrangement links TRBV15 to TRBJ2-2; 7 positions agree with TRBD1. V gave up 0 bases and J gave up 4 bases; unmatched junction bases: 8. Germline V CDR1 and CDR2: LNHNV, YYDKDF (reference sequence). CDR3 length: 17 residues. The CDR3, as DNA: TGTGCCACCAGCAGAGATGGAGTTAGGGGGCGCACCGGGGAGCTGTTTTTT. Translation: CATSRDGVRGRTGELFF.

Concerning this clonotype itself: A junction boundary mismatches the germline segment, possibly from a read error. The chain recombines TRBV28 with TRBJ2-5; D may be TRBD1 or TRBD2 (6 bases each). CDR3 length equals 16 residues. Germline loops: CDR1 MDHEN, CDR2 SYDVKM. Here the CDR3 reads CASNLKGGFLQETQYF. In DNA, the CDR3 is TGTGCCAGCAATTTAAAGGGGGGTTTTCTGCAAGAGACCCAGTACTTC.

This clonotype was seen more than once but under ten times. The rearrangement links TRBV3-1 to TRBJ2-2, with 10 bases fitting TRBD2. The germline V gene has CDR1 LGHDT and CDR2 YNNKEL (reference sequence). The CDR3 is made up of 16 amino acids. The ends lost 2 bases at V and 6 bases at J; junction bases unmatched: 6. The CDR3 is CASSQLAGAVAGELFF. CDR3 DNA sequence: TGTGCCAGCAGCCAACTAGCGGGGGCGGTCGCCGGGGAGCTGTTTTTT.

This chain connects TRBV9 to TRBJ2-3; D perhaps matches TRBD1 (7 bases). Germline V lookup: CDR1 SGDLS, CDR2 YYNGEE. There are 19 residues in the CDR3. The V and J ends lost 2 bases and 5 bases respectively, with 27 bases between them. The CDR3, as DNA: TGTGCCAGCAGCGTTTCCATGGAACACAAACACCAGGGGGGAGATACGCAGTATTTT. Its protein product is CASSVSMEHKHQGGDTQYF.

The table lists this clonotype with a count of one. This sequence joins TRBV10-3 and TRBJ2-7; D possibly matches TRBD1 or TRBD2 (5 bases each). The CDR3 loop spans 11 amino acids. Trimming took 10 bases from V and 2 from J, leaving 9 bases between them. Germline values: CDR1 ENHRY, CDR2 SYGVKD. The CDR3 DNA reads TGTGCCACCTGGGACGCCTACGAGCAGTACTTC. Translating it yields CATWDAYEQYF.

V and J are TRBV19 and TRBJ1-1; 8 bases align to TRBD1. Germline V lookup: CDR1 LNHDA, CDR2 SQIVND (reference sequence). The CDR3 consists of 15 residues. J gave up 9 bases and V 7 bases, and 16 bases lay outside the gene matches. The CDR3 sequence: CASTNIAGTGLQAFF. CDR3 DNA sequence: TGTGCCAGTACCAACATAGCAGGGACAGGCTTACAAGCTTTCTTT.

The chain uses TRBV4-3 and TRBJ2-2, with 9 bases identical to TRBD1. The CDR3 has 15 amino acids. Germline assignment: CDR1 LGHNA and CDR2 YSLEER. The J segment lost 5 bases and the V segment lost 0 bases, leaving 1 base of the junction unmatched. DNA for the CDR3: TGCGCCAGCAGCCAAGAGGGGACAGGGACCGGGGAGCTGTTTTTT. It encodes CASSQEGTGTGELFF.

The rearrangement uses TRBV11-2 and TRBJ2-3, with TRBD1 matching over 8 bases. Germline V CDR1 and CDR2: SGHAT, FQNNGV. J was trimmed by 7 bases and V by 3 bases; bases with no gene match: 9. This CDR3 contains 15 residues. DNA for the CDR3: TGTGCCAGCAGCTTCGGCAGGGGGCTGGCAAATACGCAGTATTTT. This gives the protein CASSFGRGLANTQYF.

In its sample, this clonotype was seen many times. V and J are TRBV6-1 and TRBJ2-2, with 8 bases matching TRBD1. The trim removed 6 bases at V and 5 bases at J, leaving 14 bases unmatched. This CDR3 contains 17 residues. From germline, CDR1 is MNHNS and CDR2 SASEGT. The CDR3 DNA reads as TGTGCCAGCAGCGCAATTCCGGGACAGGTCTGGACCGGGGAGCTGTTTTTT. Its translation is CASSAIPGQVWTGELFF.

Here the CDR3 DNA reads TGCAGTGCTAGAGGGGACGGGGGAAACAATGAGCAGTTCTTC. This gives the protein CSARGDGGNNEQFF. V usage is TRBV20-1 and J usage is TRBJ2-1, with D perhaps matching TRBD2 (6 bases). This CDR3 is built from 14 residues. Trimming removed 1 base at V and 5 bases at J, with 12 bases between. CDR1 and CDR2 (germline): DFQATT, SNEGSKA (reference sequence).

The genes are TRBV10-3 and TRBJ2-1, with 11 bases aligning to TRBD1. J gave up 7 bases and V 8 bases, and 7 bases lay outside the gene matches. Germline V gene lookup returns CDR1 ENHRY and CDR2 SYGVKD. The CDR3 covers 14 residues. CDR3 in amino acids: CAISGTGGQNEQFF. In DNA, the CDR3 is TGTGCCATCTCCGGGACAGGGGGACAAAATGAGCAGTTCTTC.

This chain links TRBV4-3 with TRBJ1-4, with TRBD1 matching 8 bases. J was trimmed by 2 bases and V by 7 bases; bases with no gene match: 3. This CDR3 is 14 amino acids long. Germline V gene data show CDR1 as LGHNA and CDR2 as YSLEER. CDR3 nucleotide sequence: TGCGCCAGCACCGACAGGGGTACTAATGAAAAACTGTTTTTT. It encodes CASTDRGTNEKLFF.

The chain recombines TRBV6-5 with TRBJ2-1; D assignment may be TRBD1 or TRBD2 (6 bases each). The ends were cut back, 6 bases at V and 1 base at J, with 16 bases in the middle. The CDR3 is 16 amino acids. Germline loops: CDR1 MNHEY, CDR2 SVGAGI. CDR3 sequence (DNA): TGTGCCAGCAGCACCGGGGGACACCGATCCTACAATGAGCAGTTCTTC. This encodes CASSTGGHRSYNEQFF.